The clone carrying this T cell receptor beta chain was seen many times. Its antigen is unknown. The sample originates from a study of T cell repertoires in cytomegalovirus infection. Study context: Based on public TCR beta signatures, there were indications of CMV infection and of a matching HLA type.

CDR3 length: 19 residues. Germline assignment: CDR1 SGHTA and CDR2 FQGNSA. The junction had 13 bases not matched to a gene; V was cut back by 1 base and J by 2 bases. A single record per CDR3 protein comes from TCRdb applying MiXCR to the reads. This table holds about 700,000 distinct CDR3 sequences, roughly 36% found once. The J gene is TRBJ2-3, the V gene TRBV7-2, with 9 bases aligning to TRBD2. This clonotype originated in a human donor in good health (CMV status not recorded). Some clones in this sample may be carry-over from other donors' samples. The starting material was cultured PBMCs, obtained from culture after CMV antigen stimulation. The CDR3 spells CASSLVGGRLAENTDTQYF. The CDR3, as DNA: TGTGCCAGCAGCTTAGTGGGGGGGCGACTAGCGGAGAACACAGATACGCAGTATTTT.